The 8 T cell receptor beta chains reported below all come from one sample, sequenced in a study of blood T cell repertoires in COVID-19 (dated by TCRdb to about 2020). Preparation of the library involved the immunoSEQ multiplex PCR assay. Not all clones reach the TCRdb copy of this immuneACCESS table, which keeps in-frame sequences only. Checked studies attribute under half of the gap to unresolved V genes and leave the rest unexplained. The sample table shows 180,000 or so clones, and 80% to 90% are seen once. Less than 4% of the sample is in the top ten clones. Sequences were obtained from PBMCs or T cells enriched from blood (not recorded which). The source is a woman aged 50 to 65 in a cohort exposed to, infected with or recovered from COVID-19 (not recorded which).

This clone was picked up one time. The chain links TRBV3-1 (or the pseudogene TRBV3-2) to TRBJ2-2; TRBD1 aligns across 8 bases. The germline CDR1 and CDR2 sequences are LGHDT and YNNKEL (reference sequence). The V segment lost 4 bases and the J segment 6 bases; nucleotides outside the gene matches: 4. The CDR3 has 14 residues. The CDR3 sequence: CASSRSGGAGELFF. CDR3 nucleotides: TGTGCCAGCAGCCGTTCAGGGGGCGCCGGGGAGCTGTTTTTT.

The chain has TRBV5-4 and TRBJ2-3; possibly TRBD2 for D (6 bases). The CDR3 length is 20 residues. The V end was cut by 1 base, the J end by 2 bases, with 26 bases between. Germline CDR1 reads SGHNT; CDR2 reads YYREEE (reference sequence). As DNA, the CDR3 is TGTGCCAGCAGCTTGTGGATACCCGGGACTCTCCCTCGTTACACAGATACGCAGTATTTT. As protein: CASSLWIPGTLPRYTDTQYF. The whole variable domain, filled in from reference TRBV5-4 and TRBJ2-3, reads ETGVTQSPTHLIKTRGQQVTLRCSSQSGHNTVSWYQQALGQGPQFIFQYYREEENGRGNFPPRFSGLQFPNYSSELNVNALELDDSALYLCASSLWIPGTLPRYTDTQYFGPGTRLTVL.

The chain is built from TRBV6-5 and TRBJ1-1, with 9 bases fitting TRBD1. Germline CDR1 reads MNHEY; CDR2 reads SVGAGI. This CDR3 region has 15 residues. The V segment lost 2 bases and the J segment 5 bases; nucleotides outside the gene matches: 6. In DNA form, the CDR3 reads TGTGCCAGCAGTTACCACGGACAGGGGAGAACTGAAGCTTTCTTT. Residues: CASSYHGQGRTEAFF.

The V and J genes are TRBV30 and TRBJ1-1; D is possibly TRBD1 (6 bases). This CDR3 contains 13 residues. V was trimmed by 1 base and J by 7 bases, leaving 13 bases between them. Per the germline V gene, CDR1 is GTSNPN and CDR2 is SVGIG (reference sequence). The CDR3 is CAWSERTDSEAFF. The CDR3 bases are TGTGCCTGGAGTGAACGAACGGACAGTGAAGCTTTCTTT.

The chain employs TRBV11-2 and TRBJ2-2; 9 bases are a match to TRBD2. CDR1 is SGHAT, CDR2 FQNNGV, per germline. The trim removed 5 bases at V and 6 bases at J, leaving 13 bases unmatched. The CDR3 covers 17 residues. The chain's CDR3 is CASSLGLAGLPSGELFF. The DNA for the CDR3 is TGTGCCAGCAGCCTAGGGCTAGCGGGGTTGCCATCCGGGGAGCTGTTTTTT.

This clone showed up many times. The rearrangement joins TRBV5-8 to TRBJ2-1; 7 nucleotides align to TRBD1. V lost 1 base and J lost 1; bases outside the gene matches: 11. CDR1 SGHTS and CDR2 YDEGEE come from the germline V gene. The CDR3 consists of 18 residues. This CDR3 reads CASSLRWSGGVSYNEQFF. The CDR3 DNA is TGTGCCAGCAGCTTGCGTTGGTCAGGGGGAGTTTCCTACAATGAGCAGTTCTTC.

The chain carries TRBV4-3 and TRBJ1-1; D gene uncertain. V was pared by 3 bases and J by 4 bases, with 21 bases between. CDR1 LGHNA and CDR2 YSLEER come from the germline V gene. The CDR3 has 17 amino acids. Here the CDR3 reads CASSQYPENVGSTEAFF. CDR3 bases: TGCGCCAGCAGCCAGTACCCCGAAAATGTTGGGAGCACTGAAGCTTTCTTT.

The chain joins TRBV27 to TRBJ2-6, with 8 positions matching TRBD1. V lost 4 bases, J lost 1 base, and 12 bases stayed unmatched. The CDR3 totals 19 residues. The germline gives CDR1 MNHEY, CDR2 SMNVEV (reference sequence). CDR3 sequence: CASSSTTGGPWSGANVLTF. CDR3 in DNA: TGTGCCAGCAGTTCAACTACAGGGGGTCCGTGGTCTGGGGCCAACGTCCTGACTTTC.